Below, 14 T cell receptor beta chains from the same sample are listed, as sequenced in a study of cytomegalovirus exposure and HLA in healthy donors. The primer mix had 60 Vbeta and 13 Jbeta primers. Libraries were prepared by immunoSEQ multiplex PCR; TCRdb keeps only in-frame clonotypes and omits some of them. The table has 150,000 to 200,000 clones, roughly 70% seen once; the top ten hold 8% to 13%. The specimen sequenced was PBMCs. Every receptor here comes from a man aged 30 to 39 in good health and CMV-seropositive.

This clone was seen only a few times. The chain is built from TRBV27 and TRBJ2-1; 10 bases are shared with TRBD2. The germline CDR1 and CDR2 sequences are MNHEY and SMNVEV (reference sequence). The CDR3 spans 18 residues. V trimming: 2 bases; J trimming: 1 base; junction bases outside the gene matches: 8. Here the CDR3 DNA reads TGTGCCAGCAGTTTAACGAGCGGGAGGGCCGGTTCCTACAATGAGCAGTTCTTC. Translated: CASSLTSGRAGSYNEQFF.

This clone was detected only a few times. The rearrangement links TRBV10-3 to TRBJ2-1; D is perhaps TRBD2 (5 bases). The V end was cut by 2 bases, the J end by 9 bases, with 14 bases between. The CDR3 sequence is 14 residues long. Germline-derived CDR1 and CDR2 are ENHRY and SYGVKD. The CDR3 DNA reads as TGTGCCATCAGTGAGCATACTAGGTCCGGTGAGCAGTTCTTC. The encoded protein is CAISEHTRSGEQFF.

The CDR3 spells CAISAPGTRGDEQFF. CDR3 nucleotides: TGTGCCATCAGTGCCCCCGGGACCCGGGGGGATGAGCAGTTCTTC. V gene TRBV10-3 combines with J gene TRBJ2-1, with 7 bases aligning to TRBD2. The V gene end was trimmed by 4 bases and the J gene end by 8 bases; junction bases not matched to a gene: 11. The CDR3 loop spans 15 amino acids. Germline values: CDR1 ENHRY, CDR2 SYGVKD.

This CDR3 reads CASSSEQGATNQPQHF. CDR3 nucleotides: TGTGCCAGCAGTTCGGAACAGGGGGCAACCAATCAGCCCCAGCATTTT. The V gene is TRBV6-5, the J gene TRBJ1-5; 9 bases match TRBD1. Trimming cost V 4 bases and J 3 bases; bases outside gene matches: 7. Germline V gene sequence: CDR1 MNHEY, CDR2 SVGAGI. CDR3 size: 16 residues.

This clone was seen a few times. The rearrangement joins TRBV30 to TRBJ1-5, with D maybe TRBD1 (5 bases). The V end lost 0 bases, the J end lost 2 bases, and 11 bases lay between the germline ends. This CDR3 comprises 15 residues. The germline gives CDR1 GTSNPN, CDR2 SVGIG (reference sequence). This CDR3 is CAWSVRGLGNQPQHF. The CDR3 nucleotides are TGTGCCTGGAGTGTCCGGGGACTCGGCAATCAGCCCCAGCATTTT.

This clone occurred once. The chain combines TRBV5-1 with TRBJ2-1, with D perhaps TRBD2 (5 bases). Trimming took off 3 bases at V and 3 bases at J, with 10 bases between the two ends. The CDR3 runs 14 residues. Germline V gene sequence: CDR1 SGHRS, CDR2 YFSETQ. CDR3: CASSSGGYYNEQFF. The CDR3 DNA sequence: TGCGCCAGCAGCTCAGGCGGGTACTACAATGAGCAGTTCTTC.

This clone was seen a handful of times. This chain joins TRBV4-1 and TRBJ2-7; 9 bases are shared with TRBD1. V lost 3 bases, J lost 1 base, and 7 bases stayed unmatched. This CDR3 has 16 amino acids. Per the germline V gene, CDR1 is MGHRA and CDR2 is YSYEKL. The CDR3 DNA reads TGCGCCAGCAGCCAGGACGGGACAGGGCTATCCTACGAGCAGTACTTC. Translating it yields CASSQDGTGLSYEQYF.

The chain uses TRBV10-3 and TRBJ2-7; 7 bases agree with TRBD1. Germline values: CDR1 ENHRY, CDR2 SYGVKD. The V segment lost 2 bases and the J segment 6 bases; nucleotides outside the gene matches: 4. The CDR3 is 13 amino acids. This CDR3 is CAISERQGVEQYF. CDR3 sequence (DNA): TGTGCCATCAGTGAGCGACAGGGAGTCGAGCAGTACTTC.

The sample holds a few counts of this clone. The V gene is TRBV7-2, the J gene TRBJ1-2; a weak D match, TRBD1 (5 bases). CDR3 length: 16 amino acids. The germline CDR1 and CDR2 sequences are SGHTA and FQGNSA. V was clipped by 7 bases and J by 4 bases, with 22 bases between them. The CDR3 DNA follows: TGTGCCAGCACCAATCATGGGGCAGGGAGGCGCTATGGCTACACCTTC. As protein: CASTNHGAGRRYGYTF. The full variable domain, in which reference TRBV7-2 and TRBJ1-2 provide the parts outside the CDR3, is GAGVSQSPSNKVTEKGKDVELRCDPISGHTALYWYRQSLGQGLEFLIYFQGNSAPDKSGLPSDRFSAERTGGSVSTLTIQRTQQEDSAVYLCASTNHGAGRRYGYTFGSGTRLTVV.

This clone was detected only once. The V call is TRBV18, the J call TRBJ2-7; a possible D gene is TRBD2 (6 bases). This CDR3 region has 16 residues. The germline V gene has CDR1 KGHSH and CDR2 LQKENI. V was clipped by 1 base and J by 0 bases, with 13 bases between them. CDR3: CASSPREAGSSYEQYF. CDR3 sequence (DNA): TGTGCCAGCTCACCACGGGAGGCAGGGAGCTCCTACGAGCAGTACTTC. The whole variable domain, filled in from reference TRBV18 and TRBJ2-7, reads NAGVMQNPRHLVRRRGQEARLRCSPMKGHSHVYWYRQLPEEGLKFMVYLQKENIIDESGMPKERFSAEFPKEGPSILRIQQVVRGDSAAYFCASSPREAGSSYEQYFGPGTRLTVT.

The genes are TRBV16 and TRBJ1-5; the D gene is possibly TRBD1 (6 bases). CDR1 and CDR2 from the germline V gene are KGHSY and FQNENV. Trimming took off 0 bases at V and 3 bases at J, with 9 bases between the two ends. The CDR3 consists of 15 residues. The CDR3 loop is CASSQSGQYNQPQHF. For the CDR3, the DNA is TGTGCCAGCAGCCAATCCGGACAGTACAATCAGCCCCAGCATTTT.

The CDR3 here is CASSEDRARGEQYF. The DNA for the CDR3 is TGTGCCAGCAGTGAGGACAGGGCCCGGGGGGAGCAGTACTTC. This chain joins TRBV2 and TRBJ2-7; 8 bases agree with TRBD1. The CDR3 sequence is 14 residues long. With 3 bases clipped from V and 7 bases from J, the junction kept 8 bases outside the gene matches. Germline-derived CDR1 and CDR2 are SNHLY and FYNNEI.

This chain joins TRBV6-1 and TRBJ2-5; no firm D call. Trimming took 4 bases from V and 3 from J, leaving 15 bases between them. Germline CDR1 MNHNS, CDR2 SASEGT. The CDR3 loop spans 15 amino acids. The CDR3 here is CASSVFGDDEETQYF. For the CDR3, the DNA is TGTGCCAGCAGTGTGTTTGGAGACGACGAAGAGACCCAGTACTTC.

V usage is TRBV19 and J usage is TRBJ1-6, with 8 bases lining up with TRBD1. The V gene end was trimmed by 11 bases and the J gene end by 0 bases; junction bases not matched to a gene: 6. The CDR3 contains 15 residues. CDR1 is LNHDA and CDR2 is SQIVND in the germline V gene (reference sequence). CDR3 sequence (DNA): TGTGCCTCCCAGACAGGGGTCTCCTATAATTCACCCCTCCACTTT. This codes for CASQTGVSYNSPLHF.